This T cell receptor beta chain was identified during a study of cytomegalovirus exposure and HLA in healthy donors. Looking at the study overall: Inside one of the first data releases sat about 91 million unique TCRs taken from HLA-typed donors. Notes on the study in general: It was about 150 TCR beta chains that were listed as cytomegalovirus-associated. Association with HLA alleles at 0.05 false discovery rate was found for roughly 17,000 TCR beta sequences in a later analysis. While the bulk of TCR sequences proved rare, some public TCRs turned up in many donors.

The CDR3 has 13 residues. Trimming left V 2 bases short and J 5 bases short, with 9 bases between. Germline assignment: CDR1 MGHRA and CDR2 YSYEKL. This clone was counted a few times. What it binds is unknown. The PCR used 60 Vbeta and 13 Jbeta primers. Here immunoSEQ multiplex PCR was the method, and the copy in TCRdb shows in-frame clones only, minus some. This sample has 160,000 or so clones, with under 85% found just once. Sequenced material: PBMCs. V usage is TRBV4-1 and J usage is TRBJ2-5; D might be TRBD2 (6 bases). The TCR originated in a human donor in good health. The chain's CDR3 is CASSQWLAETQYF. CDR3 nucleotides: TGCGCCAGCAGCCAATGGCTAGCGGAGACCCAGTACTTC.